The 27 T cell receptor beta chains in this list originate from one sample, sequenced in a study of T cells in Graves' hyperthyroidism and ophthalmopathy. What was amplified from RNA transcripts were TCR beta CDR3 regions. TCR CDR3 regions were first amplified by RT-PCR with HTBI primers. From the multiplex PCR reads, TCRdb called clonotypes with MiXCR, one entry per CDR3 protein. The data hold fewer than 350,000 distinct CDR3 sequences, with under 25% observed a single time. The specimen sequenced was blood. Source of these receptors: a woman aged 45-65 years with Graves' hyperthyroidism.

The chain carries TRBV5-1 and TRBJ2-3; 11 bases align to TRBD2. The V gene's germline CDR1 is SGHRS and CDR2 YFSETQ. The V and J ends lost 4 bases and 3 bases, in that order; junction bases with no gene match: 10. CDR3 size: 17 residues. The CDR3 spells CASSELPSGRRTDTQYF. The DNA of the CDR3 is TGCGCCAGCAGCGAGCTTCCTAGCGGGAGGAGGACAGATACGCAGTATTTT.

This clonotype was observed a handful of times. The V gene is TRBV7-9, the J gene TRBJ1-2; 7 positions match TRBD1. J was trimmed by 5 bases and V by 5 bases; bases with no gene match: 11. Looked up from germline, CDR1 is SEHNR and CDR2 is FQNEAQ (reference sequence). The CDR3 has 15 amino acids. The CDR3 DNA follows: TGTGCCAGCAGCCTAGACTCCGGGACAGCTTATGGCTACACCTTC. Its translation is CASSLDSGTAYGYTF.

This clonotype was recorded many times. CDR3 residues: CSARQGSNQPQHF. CDR3 in DNA: TGCAGTGCTAGACAGGGGAGCAATCAGCCCCAGCATTTT. The gene calls are TRBV20-1 and TRBJ1-5, with a weak D call TRBD1 (6 bases). In germline, CDR1 is DFQATT, CDR2 SNEGSKA (reference sequence). Trimming stripped 2 bases from V and 1 base from J, with 6 bases between. There are 13 residues in the CDR3.

The chain joins TRBV4-1 to TRBJ1-3; tentative D call: TRBD1 (5 bases). V gave up 5 bases and J gave up 0 bases, with 20 bases separating them. In germline, CDR1 is MGHRA, CDR2 YSYEKL. The CDR3 runs 18 residues. In DNA form, the CDR3 reads TGCGCCAGCAGCTGGGACTCCGGGGCCACCTCCTCTGGAAACACCATATATTTT. As protein: CASSWDSGATSSGNTIYF.

This clonotype was observed many times. This chain connects TRBV5-6 to TRBJ1-6; weak D call: TRBD1 (6 bases). Deletions cut 4 bases from V and 9 bases from J, with 14 bases between. The CDR3 sequence is 14 residues long. From germline, CDR1 is SGHDT and CDR2 YYEEEE. In DNA form, the CDR3 reads TGTGCCAGCAGCGGGACGGGGGCAATTTCACCCCTCCACTTT. Translated, it gives CASSGTGAISPLHF.

This clonotype was detected ten times or more. This chain links TRBV20-1 with TRBJ1-5; D gene uncertain. Germline CDR1 DFQATT, CDR2 SNEGSKA (reference sequence). The V and J ends lost 6 bases and 9 bases respectively, with 12 bases between them. The CDR3 contains 11 residues. The CDR3 is CSARSGRPQHF. The CDR3 nucleotides read TGCAGTGCGAGGAGCGGTCGGCCCCAGCATTTT.

This chain links TRBV14 with TRBJ2-3; TRBD2 aligns across 8 bases. The CDR3 totals 15 residues. Germline trimming cut 4 bases from V and 8 bases from J; bases unmatched to any gene: 11. Per the germline V gene, CDR1 is SGHDN and CDR2 is FVKESK. The CDR3 is CASSLILTGTSTQYF. In DNA form, the CDR3 reads TGTGCCAGCAGCCTGATATTGACTGGGACTAGTACGCAGTATTTT.

This clonotype has a handful of counts. The rearrangement uses TRBV6-1 and TRBJ2-5, with D possibly matching TRBD2 (6 bases). The CDR3 is 16 amino acids. Trimming cost V 0 bases and J 2 bases, with 13 bases left between them. CDR1 and CDR2 from the germline V gene are MNHNS and SASEGT. In DNA form, the CDR3 reads TGTGCCAGCAGTGAAGCGCTTCTAGCGCCGCAAGAGACCCAGTACTTC. This translates into CASSEALLAPQETQYF.

This clonotype showed up many times. The chain joins TRBV18 to TRBJ1-2; no clear D gene. V lost 3 bases, J lost 0 bases, and 8 bases lay in between. CDR3 length: 14 amino acids. The germline V gene encodes CDR1 KGHSH and CDR2 LQKENI. The CDR3, as DNA: TGTGCCAGCTCACCCGACACTTCTAACTATGGCTACACCTTC. Amino acid sequence: CASSPDTSNYGYTF.

The chain uses TRBV20-1 and TRBJ2-5, with 9 bases aligning to TRBD1. Germline V gene sequence: CDR1 DFQATT, CDR2 SNEGSKA (reference sequence). The CDR3 has 12 amino acids. The J segment lost 4 bases and the V segment lost 7 bases, leaving 4 bases of the junction unmatched. The CDR3 sequence is CSVDRGGETQYF. The CDR3 region has the DNA TGCAGTGTCGACAGGGGGGGAGAGACCCAGTACTTC.

This clonotype was recorded at least ten times. The rearrangement joins TRBV20-1 to TRBJ1-1, with 9 bases lining up with TRBD1. This CDR3 is built from 14 residues. The V gene's germline CDR1 is DFQATT and CDR2 SNEGSKA (reference sequence). V shed 5 bases, J shed 0 bases, and the junction held 4 bases outside the gene matches. The CDR3, as DNA: TGCAGTGCTGACAGGGGGGGGATGAACACTGAAGCTTTCTTT. Translation gives CSADRGGMNTEAFF.

This rearrangement joins TRBV11-1 to TRBJ2-2, with TRBD1 matching 7 bases. The CDR3 is 17 residues long. Trimming cost V 5 bases and J 6 bases; bases outside gene matches: 15. Germline V gives CDR1 SGHAT, CDR2 FQDESV (reference sequence). CDR3 sequence reads: CASSLTLTGSVSGELFF. The CDR3 region has the DNA TGTGCCAGCAGCCTAACTTTGACAGGGTCCGTGTCCGGGGAGCTGTTTTTT.

This clonotype has a count of ten or more. V usage is TRBV12-3 or TRBV12-4 and J usage is TRBJ2-7, with D tentatively TRBD1 (5 bases). The V and J ends lost 5 bases and 3 bases respectively, with 8 bases between them. The CDR3 has 12 amino acids. CDR3 sequence: CASSPTVYEQYF. The CDR3 DNA sequence: TGTGCCAGCAGTCCGACAGTCTACGAGCAGTACTTC.

This clonotype appeared many times. This sequence joins TRBV20-1 and TRBJ1-5, with 8 bases aligning to TRBD1. Trimming removed 5 bases from V and 7 bases from J; junction bases left unmatched: 7. CDR1 is DFQATT and CDR2 is SNEGSKA in the germline V gene (reference sequence). The CDR3 runs 13 residues. As DNA, the CDR3 is TGCAGTGCTTCCGCCAGGGGGCAACAGCCCCAGCATTTT. Encoded protein: CSASARGQQPQHF.

This clonotype was counted a few times. The rearrangement links TRBV10-1 to TRBJ1-1; 7 bases line up with TRBD1. Germline CDR1 is WNHNN and CDR2 is SYGVQD (reference sequence). This CDR3 has 13 amino acids. After removal of 9 bases from V and 4 bases from J, the junction contained 8 bases not matched to a gene. The chain's CDR3 is CASRDSLSTEAFF. The CDR3 coding sequence is TGCGCCAGTAGGGACAGCCTCTCCACTGAAGCTTTCTTT.

The rearrangement uses TRBV12-3 or TRBV12-4 and TRBJ2-5; the match to TRBD1 covers 8 bases. This CDR3 has 16 residues. The ends lost 1 base at V and 1 base at J; junction bases unmatched: 5. CDR3 sequence: CASSLGGTGSQETQYF. In DNA form, the CDR3 reads TGTGCCAGCAGTTTAGGAGGGACAGGTTCCCAAGAGACCCAGTACTTC.

This clonotype occurred a few times. V is TRBV19 and J is TRBJ2-3; maybe TRBD1 (6 bases). The CDR3 sequence is 13 residues long. Trimming stripped 9 bases from V and 0 bases from J, with 10 bases between. Germline CDR1 is LNHDA and CDR2 is SQIVND (reference sequence). In DNA form, the CDR3 reads TGTGCCAGCAGGGGCCCTAGCACAGATACGCAGTATTTT. Protein sequence: CASRGPSTDTQYF. Full variable domain (outside the CDR3, taken from reference TRBV19 and TRBJ2-3): DGGITQSPKYLFRKEGQNVTLSCEQNLNHDAMYWYRQDPGQGLRLIYYSQIVNDFQKGDIAEGYSVSREKKESFPLTVTSAQKNPTAFYLCASRGPSTDTQYFGPGTRLTVL.

In its sample, this clonotype was seen many times. This chain joins TRBV5-1 and TRBJ1-4; 8 bases align to TRBD1. The CDR3 covers 14 residues. Germline V gene sequence: CDR1 SGHRS, CDR2 YFSETQ. J gave up 6 bases and V 5 bases, and 6 bases lay outside the gene matches. The CDR3 spells CASSSGTGYEKLFF. The CDR3 DNA sequence: TGCGCCAGCAGTTCCGGGACAGGTTATGAAAAACTGTTTTTT.

In its sample, this clonotype was seen many times. The chain links TRBV6-1 to TRBJ2-7, with TRBD2 identical over 8 bases. The CDR3 contains 14 residues. V lost 3 bases to trimming and J lost 2 bases; unmatched junction nucleotides: 3. The germline V gene encodes CDR1 MNHNS and CDR2 SASEGT. The CDR3 DNA sequence: TGTGCCAGCAGTGACCTAGCGGGTACCTACGAGCAGTACTTC. Protein sequence: CASSDLAGTYEQYF.

This clonotype was seen at least ten times. The chain is built from TRBV3-1 and TRBJ2-3; TRBD2 matches 14 bases. V gave up 1 base and J gave up 4 bases; unmatched junction bases: 7. This CDR3 is built from 18 residues. Per the germline V gene, CDR1 is LGHDT and CDR2 is YNNKEL (reference sequence). CDR3: CASSQGTSGGRRSDTQYF. The CDR3 coding sequence is TGTGCCAGCAGCCAAGGGACTAGCGGGGGGCGACGATCAGATACGCAGTATTTT.

This clonotype was observed at least ten times. The V call is TRBV2, the J call TRBJ2-7; TRBD2 matches at 7 bases. Germline-derived CDR1 and CDR2 are SNHLY and FYNNEI. CDR3 length equals 15 residues. J lost 0 bases, V lost 6 bases, and 8 bases had no gene match. CDR3 sequence: CASSPLGTTSYEQYF. CDR3 nucleotides: TGTGCCAGCAGCCCACTGGGGACTACCTCCTACGAGCAGTACTTC.

This clonotype showed up many times. The chain links TRBV7-2 to TRBJ2-7; 7 bases agree with TRBD1. The V and J ends lost 5 bases and 2 bases, in that order; junction bases with no gene match: 9. This CDR3 spans 15 amino acids. The germline V gene has CDR1 SGHTA and CDR2 FQGNSA. CDR3 sequence: CASSQATGDTYEQYF. In nucleotides, the CDR3 is TGTGCCAGCAGCCAGGCTACAGGGGATACCTACGAGCAGTACTTC.

This clonotype was observed a handful of times. V is TRBV30 and J is TRBJ2-7; D remains unclear. The CDR3 totals 15 residues. Trimming pared 4 bases from V and 0 bases from J, leaving 16 bases between. Per germline, CDR1 GTSNPN and CDR2 SVGIG (reference sequence). The CDR3 coding sequence is TGTGCCTGGACCGCGGAGCCCACGGACTCCTACGAGCAGTACTTC. This sequence encodes CAWTAEPTDSYEQYF.

This clonotype appeared a few times. The V call is TRBV5-5, the J call TRBJ1-4; no firm D call. This CDR3 has 14 residues. The germline gives CDR1 SGHKS, CDR2 YYEKEE (reference sequence). The germline V and J ends were trimmed by 0 bases and 8 bases, with 11 bases remaining between them. Here the CDR3 DNA reads TGTGCCAGCAGCTTGGAGCAGTTTGGGGAAAAACTGTTTTTT. Translating it yields CASSLEQFGEKLFF.

This sequence joins TRBV7-9 and TRBJ2-1; 9 nucleotides agree with TRBD2. The CDR3 spans 15 residues. With 8 bases clipped from V and 7 bases from J, the junction kept 12 bases outside the gene matches. The germline CDR1 and CDR2 sequences are SEHNR and FQNEAQ (reference sequence). This CDR3 is CASCRAGGPGNEQFF. The CDR3 DNA reads as TGTGCCAGCTGCCGAGCGGGAGGCCCAGGGAATGAGCAGTTCTTC.

This clonotype was observed many times. The gene calls are TRBV7-9 and TRBJ2-3; D is ambiguous. Germline assignment: CDR1 SEHNR and CDR2 FQNEAQ (reference sequence). The CDR3 covers 15 residues. With 0 bases removed from V and 0 bases from J, the gap between germline ends came to 7 bases. As DNA, the CDR3 is TGTGCCAGCAGCTTAGCCAACCCAAGCACAGATACGCAGTATTTT. Protein sequence: CASSLANPSTDTQYF.

This clonotype was found many times. The chain's CDR3 is CANQKSRQGYEQYF. CDR3 in DNA: TGTGCCAACCAGAAGTCCCGACAGGGCTACGAGCAGTACTTC. V is TRBV2 and J is TRBJ2-7, with 7 bases identical to TRBD1. The CDR3 runs to 14 residues. V was pared by 10 bases and J by 3 bases, with 12 bases of the junction left unmatched. Germline V lookup: CDR1 SNHLY, CDR2 FYNNEI.